Listed here are 22 T cell receptor beta chains from one sample, sequenced in a study of blood T cell repertoires in COVID-19. Sequencing used immunoSEQ multiplex PCR; TCRdb keeps in-frame clones, though not all of them. The profile shows roughly 240,000 clones, approximately 90% of them singletons. Sequencing was carried out using PBMCs or T cells enriched from blood (not recorded which). The source of these receptors is a woman younger than 45 with acute COVID-19.

The V and J genes are TRBV6-2 or TRBV6-3 and TRBJ2-1; 8 positions agree with TRBD2. V lost 5 bases and J lost 9; bases outside the gene matches: 15. This CDR3 contains 16 residues. Germline CDR1 and CDR2: MNHEY and SVGEGT. Here the CDR3 reads CASSTRRPGLGFEQFF. CDR3 nucleotides: TGTGCCAGCAGTACCAGACGCCCGGGACTAGGTTTTGAGCAGTTCTTC.

CDR3 in amino acids: CASSMETETNEKLFF. The CDR3 nucleotides are TGTGCCAGTAGTATGGAGACAGAAACTAATGAAAAACTGTTTTTT. The rearrangement joins TRBV19 to TRBJ1-4; D is possibly TRBD1 (5 bases). V lost 3 bases and J lost 1, with 9 bases in between. The CDR3 length is 15 residues. Per germline, CDR1 LNHDA and CDR2 SQIVND (reference sequence).

The rearrangement joins TRBV19 to TRBJ1-2, with D possibly being TRBD1 (5 bases). This CDR3 has 13 amino acids. Germline V CDR1 and CDR2: LNHDA, SQIVND (reference sequence). Trimming shortened V by 5 bases and J by 2 bases, and 9 bases separated the two germline ends. In nucleotides, the CDR3 is TGTGCCAGTAGTCTGGGGGGAAACTATGGCTACACCTTC. Protein: CASSLGGNYGYTF.

The chain combines TRBV2 with TRBJ1-2; no definite D call. This CDR3 contains 13 residues. With 1 base removed from V and 5 bases from J, the gap between germline ends came to 8 bases. The germline gives CDR1 SNHLY, CDR2 FYNNEI. The CDR3 loop is CASSEGQAYGYTF. DNA of the CDR3: TGTGCCAGCAGTGAAGGCCAGGCGTATGGCTACACCTTC.

The chain combines TRBV11-1 with TRBJ2-7; a possible D gene is TRBD1 (5 bases). Per the germline V gene, CDR1 is SGHAT and CDR2 is FQDESV (reference sequence). The CDR3 length is 15 residues. Trimming pared 5 bases from V and 2 bases from J, leaving 16 bases between. As DNA, the CDR3 is TGTGCCAGCAGCCGAACAGGATCGGACACCTACGAGCAGTACTTC. Residues: CASSRTGSDTYEQYF.

The rearrangement uses TRBV5-1 and TRBJ1-4; no reliable D call. Germline V gene lookup returns CDR1 SGHRS and CDR2 YFSETQ. Trimming shortened V by 0 bases and J by 5 bases, and 11 bases separated the two germline ends. This CDR3 comprises 15 residues. The DNA of the CDR3 is TGCGCCAGCAGCTTGGGGGCAGCCTCGAATGAAAAACTGTTTTTT. Translating gives CASSLGAASNEKLFF.

The V gene is TRBV9, the J gene TRBJ1-1; 8 bases align to TRBD1. The CDR3 has 18 amino acids. Per the germline V gene, CDR1 is SGDLS and CDR2 is YYNGEE. V was pared by 0 bases and J by 7 bases, with 17 bases of the junction left unmatched. CDR3 residues: CASSVEGQGADWLNEAFF. The CDR3 bases are TGTGCCAGCAGCGTAGAAGGACAGGGAGCCGATTGGCTTAATGAAGCTTTCTTT.

The chain has TRBV2 and TRBJ2-7; TRBD1 matches 9 bases. CDR1 and CDR2 (germline): SNHLY, FYNNEI. The CDR3 extends over 15 amino acids. The trim removed 8 bases at V and 3 bases at J, leaving 11 bases unmatched. This CDR3 reads CASGGDRVADYEQYF. CDR3 DNA: TGTGCCAGCGGGGGGGACAGGGTTGCTGACTACGAGCAGTACTTC.

As DNA, the CDR3 is TGCGCCAGCAGCCCGAGGACAGGGTGGCCCTACGAGCAGTACTTC. Amino acid sequence: CASSPRTGWPYEQYF. The chain carries TRBV5-1 and TRBJ2-7, with 8 bases lining up with TRBD1. V lost 4 bases, J lost 2 bases, and 8 bases stayed unmatched. The germline gives CDR1 SGHRS, CDR2 YFSETQ. The CDR3 covers 15 residues.

The chain couples TRBV6-5 to TRBJ2-5; 9 bases fit TRBD1. V dropped 7 bases and J dropped 5; count of bases not matched to a gene: 8. Germline V gene lookup returns CDR1 MNHEY and CDR2 SVGAGI. The CDR3 is 14 amino acids. The CDR3 sequence: CASKAQGAGETQYF. The DNA for the CDR3 is TGTGCCAGCAAAGCACAGGGGGCAGGGGAGACCCAGTACTTC.

V gene TRBV6-2 or TRBV6-3 combines with J gene TRBJ1-4; weak D call: TRBD1 (5 bases). This CDR3 has 13 amino acids. CDR1 is MNHEY and CDR2 is SVGEGT in the germline V gene. Between the trimmed V and J ends, which lost 4 bases and 7 bases, there was a span of 10 bases. The CDR3 loop is CASSFDSSEKLFF. DNA for the CDR3: TGTGCCAGCAGTTTCGACAGCTCTGAAAAACTGTTTTTT.

In regard to this clone: One base away lies a much larger clone, so this may be a sequencing read error. The gene calls are TRBV10-1 and TRBJ1-2; 8 positions agree with TRBD1. CDR3 size: 13 residues. Germline-derived CDR1 and CDR2 are WNHNN and SYGVQD (reference sequence). Unmatched junction bases numbered 0, after V lost 2 bases and J lost 4 bases. In DNA form, the CDR3 reads TGCGCCAGCAGTGAGGACAGGGGCTATGGCTACACCTTC. This encodes CASSEDRGYGYTF.

In nucleotides, the CDR3 is TGTGCCAGCTCACCGGGGGGAGCCTACAATGAGCAGTTCTTC. Protein: CASSPGGAYNEQFF. This chain links TRBV18 with TRBJ2-1; tentative D call: TRBD2 (6 bases). This CDR3 is 14 amino acids long. From germline, CDR1 is KGHSH and CDR2 LQKENI. Trimming left V 3 bases short and J 2 bases short, with 8 bases between.

The chain couples TRBV12-5 to TRBJ1-5; no clear D. V gave up 0 bases and J gave up 7 bases, with 22 bases separating them. Germline loops: CDR1 LGHNT, CDR2 FRNRAP. This CDR3 has 18 amino acids. This CDR3 is CASGLVHIPDFVEQPQHF. The CDR3 DNA reads TGTGCTAGTGGTTTGGTACACATCCCTGACTTTGTGGAGCAGCCCCAGCATTTT.

Worth noting for this clone: Its ends do not fully match the called genes, so a read error is possible. Here the CDR3 reads CASSLGLAGVDTQYF. The CDR3 bases are TGTGCCAGCAGCCTAGGACTAGCGGGGGTTGATACGCAGTATTTT. The gene calls are TRBV13 and TRBJ2-3; 13 positions agree with TRBD2. Germline CDR1 reads PRHDT; CDR2 reads FYEKMQ (reference sequence). CDR3 length equals 15 residues.

The chain combines TRBV11-2 with TRBJ2-1, with 8 bases aligning to TRBD1. This CDR3 is 14 amino acids long. The junction had 2 bases not matched to a gene; V was cut back by 1 base and J by 6 bases. Germline V CDR1 and CDR2: SGHAT, FQNNGV. DNA of the CDR3: TGTGCCAGCAGCTTAGGGACAGGGAGCAATGAGCAGTTCTTC. Amino acids: CASSLGTGSNEQFF. The full variable domain, completed using reference TRBV11-2 and TRBJ2-1, is EAGVAQSPRYKIIEKRQSVAFWCNPISGHATLYWYQQILGQGPKLLIQFQNNGVVDDSQLPKDRFSAERLKGVDSTLKIQPAKLEDSAVYLCASSLGTGSNEQFFGPGTRLTVL.

The chain joins TRBV15 to TRBJ1-2; 11 bases line up with TRBD1. After removal of 0 bases from V and 3 bases from J, the junction contained 3 bases not matched to a gene. Germline CDR1 and CDR2: LNHNV and YYDKDF (reference sequence). The length of the CDR3 is 16 residues. The CDR3: CATSRDRTGGHYGYTF. DNA of the CDR3: TGTGCCACCAGCAGAGATAGGACAGGGGGCCACTATGGCTACACCTTC. The full variable domain, in which reference TRBV15 and TRBJ1-2 provide the parts outside the CDR3, is DAMVIQNPRYQVTQFGKPVTLSCSQTLNHNVMYWYQQKSSQAPKLLFHYYDKDFNNEADTPDNFQSRRPNTSFCFLDIRSPGLGDTAMYLCATSRDRTGGHYGYTFGSGTRLTVV.

The chain links TRBV27 to TRBJ1-2, with 12 nucleotides matching TRBD1. This CDR3 region has 16 residues. Germline V gene sequence: CDR1 MNHEY, CDR2 SMNVEV (reference sequence). The V segment lost 6 bases and the J segment 4 bases; nucleotides outside the gene matches: 9. Here the CDR3 reads CASRPWGQGAGYGYTF. The CDR3 DNA is TGTGCCAGCAGACCATGGGGACAGGGGGCTGGCTATGGCTACACCTTC.

The chain carries TRBV11-2 and TRBJ1-2; possible D gene TRBD1, 5 bases. The CDR3 has 17 amino acids. Germline V CDR1 and CDR2: SGHAT, FQNNGV. V dropped 5 bases and J dropped 1 base, with 20 bases sitting between them. The chain's CDR3 is CASSQNYVPGNNYGYTF. The CDR3 coding sequence is TGTGCCAGCAGCCAAAATTACGTCCCAGGGAATAACTATGGCTACACCTTC.

V usage is TRBV24-1 and J usage is TRBJ2-1; 8 bases are a match to TRBD2. The V gene end was trimmed by 5 bases and the J gene end by 11 bases; junction bases not matched to a gene: 7. This CDR3 has 13 residues. The germline V gene encodes CDR1 KGHDR and CDR2 SFDVKD. The CDR3 DNA is TGTGCCACCAGTGCCGGGGGGGGGACTAAGCAGTTCTTC. Translation gives CATSAGGGTKQFF.

The chain couples TRBV6-4 to TRBJ1-2; TRBD1 matches at 9 bases. V shed 6 bases and J 6 bases; nucleotides not matched to a gene: 5. This CDR3 contains 13 residues. CDR1 and CDR2 (germline): MRHNA, SNTAGT. CDR3 coding DNA: TGTGCCAGCAGGGGGACAGGGAGGGATGGCTACACCTTC. It codes for CASRGTGRDGYTF.

This clone was seen only once. The rearrangement links TRBV18 to TRBJ1-2; 7 bases line up with TRBD1. V lost 5 bases, J lost 4 bases, and 10 bases stayed unmatched. Germline V CDR1 and CDR2: KGHSH, LQKENI. The CDR3 runs to 15 residues. The CDR3 is CASSTRDREIYGYTF. The CDR3 DNA reads TGTGCCAGCTCAACCAGGGACAGAGAGATCTATGGCTACACCTTC.